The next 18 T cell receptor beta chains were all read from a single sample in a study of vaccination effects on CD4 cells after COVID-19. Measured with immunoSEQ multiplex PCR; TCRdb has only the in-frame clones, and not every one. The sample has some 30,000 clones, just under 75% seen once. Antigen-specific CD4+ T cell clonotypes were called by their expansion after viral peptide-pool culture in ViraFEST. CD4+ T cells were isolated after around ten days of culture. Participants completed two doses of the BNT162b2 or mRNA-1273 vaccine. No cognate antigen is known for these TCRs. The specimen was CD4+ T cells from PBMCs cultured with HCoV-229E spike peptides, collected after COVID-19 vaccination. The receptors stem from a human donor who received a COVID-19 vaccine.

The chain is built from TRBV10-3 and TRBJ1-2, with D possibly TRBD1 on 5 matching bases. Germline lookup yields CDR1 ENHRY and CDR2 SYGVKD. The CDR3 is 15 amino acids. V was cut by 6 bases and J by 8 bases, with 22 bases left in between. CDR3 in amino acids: CAIRPVRTTTGGYTF. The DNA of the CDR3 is TGTGCCATCAGGCCCGTACGGACAACTACTGGGGGCTACACCTTC.

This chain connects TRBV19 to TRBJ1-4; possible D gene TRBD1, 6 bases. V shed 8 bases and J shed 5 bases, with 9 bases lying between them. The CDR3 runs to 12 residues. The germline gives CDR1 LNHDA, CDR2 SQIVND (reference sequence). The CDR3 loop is CASAGVNEKLFF. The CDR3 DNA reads TGTGCCAGTGCAGGGGTCAATGAAAAACTGTTTTTT.

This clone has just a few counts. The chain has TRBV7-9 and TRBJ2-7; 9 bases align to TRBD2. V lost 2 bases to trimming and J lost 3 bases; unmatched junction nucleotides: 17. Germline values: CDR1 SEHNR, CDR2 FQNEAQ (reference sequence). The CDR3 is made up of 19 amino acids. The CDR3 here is CASSLSALAGPYPNYEQYF. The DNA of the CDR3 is TGTGCCAGCAGCTTATCCGCGCTAGCGGGGCCCTACCCCAACTACGAGCAGTACTTC.

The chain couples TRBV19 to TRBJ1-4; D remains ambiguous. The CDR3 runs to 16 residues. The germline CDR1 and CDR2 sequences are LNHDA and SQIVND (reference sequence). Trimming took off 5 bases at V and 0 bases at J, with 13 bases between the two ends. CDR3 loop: CASSEYTVTTNEKLFF. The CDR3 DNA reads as TGTGCCAGTAGTGAATACACCGTGACAACTAATGAAAAACTGTTTTTT.

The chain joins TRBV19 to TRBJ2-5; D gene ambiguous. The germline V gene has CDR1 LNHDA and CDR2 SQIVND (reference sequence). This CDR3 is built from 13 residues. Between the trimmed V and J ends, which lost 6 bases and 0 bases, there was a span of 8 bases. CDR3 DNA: TGTGCCAGTAGCGAGATGTACCAAGAGACCCAGTACTTC. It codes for CASSEMYQETQYF.

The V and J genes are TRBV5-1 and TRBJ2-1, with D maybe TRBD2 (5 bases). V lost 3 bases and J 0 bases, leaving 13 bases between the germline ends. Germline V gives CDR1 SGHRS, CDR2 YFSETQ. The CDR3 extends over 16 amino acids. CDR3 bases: TGCGCCAGCAGCTCTATTCCGGGGTACTCCTACAATGAGCAGTTCTTC. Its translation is CASSSIPGYSYNEQFF.

The CDR3 is CAISEALASTDTQYF. CDR3 nucleotides: TGTGCCATCAGTGAAGCTCTAGCGTCCACAGATACGCAGTATTTT. The V call is TRBV10-3, the J call TRBJ2-3, with D maybe TRBD2 (6 bases). Germline CDR1 is ENHRY and CDR2 is SYGVKD. The CDR3 has 15 residues. Trimming removed 3 bases from V and 2 bases from J, with 12 bases in between.

CDR3 DNA sequence: TGCGCCAGCAGCTACCTTCCCGCAGGGGGCATGGGGTATGGCTACACCTTC. Translation gives CASSYLPAGGMGYGYTF. The J gene is TRBJ1-2, the V gene TRBV4-1, with TRBD1 matching over 8 bases. V was clipped by 5 bases and J by 5 bases; unmatched bases: 16. CDR1 is MGHRA, CDR2 YSYEKL, per germline. The CDR3 contains 17 residues.

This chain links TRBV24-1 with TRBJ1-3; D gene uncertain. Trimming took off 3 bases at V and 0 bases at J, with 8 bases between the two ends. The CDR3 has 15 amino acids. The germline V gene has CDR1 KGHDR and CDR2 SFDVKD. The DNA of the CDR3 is TGTGCCACCAGTGATAAGGCAGCCTCTGGAAACACCATATATTTT. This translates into CATSDKAASGNTIYF.

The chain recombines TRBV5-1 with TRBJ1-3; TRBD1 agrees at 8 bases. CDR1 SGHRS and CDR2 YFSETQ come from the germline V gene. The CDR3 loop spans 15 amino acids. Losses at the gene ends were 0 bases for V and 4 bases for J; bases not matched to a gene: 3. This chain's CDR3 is CASSLVTGVGNTIYF. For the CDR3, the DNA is TGCGCCAGCAGCTTGGTGACAGGGGTCGGAAACACCATATATTTT.

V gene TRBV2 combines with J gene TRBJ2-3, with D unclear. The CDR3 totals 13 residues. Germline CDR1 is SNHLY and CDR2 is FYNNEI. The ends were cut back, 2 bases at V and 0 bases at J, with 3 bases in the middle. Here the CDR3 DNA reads TGTGCCAGCAGTGAAATAAGCACAGATACGCAGTATTTT. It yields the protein CASSEISTDTQYF.

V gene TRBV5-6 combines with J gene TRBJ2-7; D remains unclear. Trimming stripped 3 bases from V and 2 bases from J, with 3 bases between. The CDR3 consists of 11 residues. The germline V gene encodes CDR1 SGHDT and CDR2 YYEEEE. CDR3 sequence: CASSSPYEQYF. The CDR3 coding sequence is TGTGCCAGCAGCTCCCCCTACGAGCAGTACTTC.

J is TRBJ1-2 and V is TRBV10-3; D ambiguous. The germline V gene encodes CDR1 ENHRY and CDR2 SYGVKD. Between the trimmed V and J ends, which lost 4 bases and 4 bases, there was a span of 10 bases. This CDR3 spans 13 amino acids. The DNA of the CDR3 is TGTGCCATCAGTGTACTCGAGGGCTATGGCTACACCTTC. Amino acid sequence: CAISVLEGYGYTF.

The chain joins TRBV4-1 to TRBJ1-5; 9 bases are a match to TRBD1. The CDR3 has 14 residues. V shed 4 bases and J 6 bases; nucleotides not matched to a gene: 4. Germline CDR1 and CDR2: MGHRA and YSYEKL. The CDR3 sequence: CASSRGQGTQPQHF. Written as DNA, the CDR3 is TGCGCCAGCAGCCGAGGACAGGGGACTCAGCCCCAGCATTTT.

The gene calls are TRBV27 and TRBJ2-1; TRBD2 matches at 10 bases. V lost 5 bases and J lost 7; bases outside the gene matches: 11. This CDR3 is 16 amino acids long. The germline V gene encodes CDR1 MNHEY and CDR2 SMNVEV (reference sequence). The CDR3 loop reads CASSTSGKLLVNEQFF. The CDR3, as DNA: TGTGCCAGCAGTACTAGCGGGAAGTTGTTGGTGAATGAGCAGTTCTTC.

The CDR3 region is CASSWQASGTDTQYF. For the CDR3, the DNA is TGCGCCAGCAGCTGGCAGGCTAGCGGCACAGATACGCAGTATTTT. The rearrangement joins TRBV5-1 to TRBJ2-3, with D tentatively TRBD2 (6 bases). The length of the CDR3 is 15 residues. V gave up 3 bases and J gave up 1 base, with 12 bases separating them. CDR1 is SGHRS and CDR2 is YFSETQ in the germline V gene.

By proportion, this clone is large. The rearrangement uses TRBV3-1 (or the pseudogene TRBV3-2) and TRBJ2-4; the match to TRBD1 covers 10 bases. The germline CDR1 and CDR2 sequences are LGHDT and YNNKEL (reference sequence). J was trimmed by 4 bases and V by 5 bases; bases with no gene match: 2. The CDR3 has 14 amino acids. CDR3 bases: TGTGCCAGCAGCGTGGACAGGGGGAAAAACATTCAGTACTTC. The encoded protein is CASSVDRGKNIQYF.

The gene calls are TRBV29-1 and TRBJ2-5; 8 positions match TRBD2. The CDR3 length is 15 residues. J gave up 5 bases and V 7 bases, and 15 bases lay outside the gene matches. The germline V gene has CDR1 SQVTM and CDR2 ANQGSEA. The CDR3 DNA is TGCAGCGCCCAGGGTCGGGGGGGAAGAGGGGAGACCCAGTACTTC. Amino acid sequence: CSAQGRGGRGETQYF.